The rows below give T cell receptor beta chains drawn from one sample of a study of blood T cell repertoires in COVID-19. The data were produced by immunoSEQ multiplex PCR, yet TCRdb's version contains in-frame clones alone and is incomplete. The table lists fewer than 300,000 clones, about 80% of them singletons. Specimen: peripheral blood. The origin of the receptors is a person aged 70 to 79 with COVID-19, enrolled during active disease. Both conserved end residues are part of each CDR3. The D gene is left open where the match is weak. Size is omitted from some rows. Given values are once, few, many or a class for expanded clones.

>TRBV9|NA|TRBJ1-1|16|NA
TGTGCCAGCAGCGTAGGCGCGGGGGGTATCAACACTGAAGCTTTCTTT
CASSVGAGGINTEAFF
>TRBV7-2|TRBD1|TRBJ2-5|18|few
TGTGCCAGCAGCCCACTGCGGGGCCAGGGGGCAATCTGGGAGACCCAGTACTTC
CASSPLRGQGAIWETQYF
>TRBV5-1|TRBD2|TRBJ2-7|14|NA
TGCGCCAGCAGCTTGACAGCGGGGGACCACGAGCAGTACTTC
CASSLTAGDHEQYF
>TRBV10-3|NA|TRBJ1-2|15|NA
TGTGCCATCAGTGAGACCGACAGGCCAAACTATGGCTACACCTTC
CAISETDRPNYGYTF
>TRBV7-3|TRBD1|TRBJ2-3|16|NA
TGTGCCAGCAGCTTGACAGGGGTGGGATTCACAGATACGCAGTATTTT
CASSLTGVGFTDTQYF
>TRBV19|NA|TRBJ2-1|14|NA
TGTGCCAGTATGGAACTAGGGTCGTCCAATGAGCAGTTCTTC
CASMELGSSNEQFF
>TRBV19|NA|TRBJ2-7|13|NA
TGTGCCAGTAGTCCCGGGATCTCCTACGAGCAGTACTTC
CASSPGISYEQYF
>TRBV18|TRBD2|TRBJ2-3|15|NA
TGTGCCAGCTCACCGGGACTAGGAAGCACAGATACGCAGTATTTT
CASSPGLGSTDTQYF
>TRBV9|NA|TRBJ2-3|16|NA
TGTGCCAGCAGCGTAGGAAGGAGGGCAGGGTCAGATACGCAGTATTTT
CASSVGRRAGSDTQYF
>TRBV7-3|TRBD2|TRBJ2-1|15|few
TGTGCCAGCAGCTTAATGATAGCGGGAGACGGTGAGCAGTTCTTC
CASSLMIAGDGEQFF
>TRBV30|NA|TRBJ2-7|15|NA
TGTGCCTGGAGTGTATCGGACAGACTTAAGGCCGAGCAGTACTTC
CAWSVSDRLKAEQYF
>TRBV7-7|TRBD1|TRBJ2-1|16|once
TGTGCCAGCAGCTTAGAGAGGTGGACAGGGGGAGGGGAGCAGTTCTTC
CASSLERWTGGGEQFF
>TRBV6-2/TRBV6-3|TRBD1|TRBJ2-2|15|NA
TGTGCCAGCAGTTTGACAGGGGGCCCAACCGGGGAGCTGTTTTTT
CASSLTGGPTGELFF
>TRBV28|NA|TRBJ1-4|14|NA
TGTGCCAGCAGGGGAGGAATTCCTAATGAAAAACTGTTTTTT
CASRGGIPNEKLFF
>TRBV7-3|NA|TRBJ2-1|14|NA
TGTGCCAGCAGCCCCCAGGGCACCTACAATGAGCAGTTCTTC
CASSPQGTYNEQFF
>TRBV6-1|TRBD2|TRBJ2-1|17|once
TGTGCCAGCAGTGAGGGTTGGCTAGCGGGCGCCTACAATGAGCAGTTCTTC
CASSEGWLAGAYNEQFF
>TRBV10-3|NA|TRBJ1-5|16|NA
TGTGCCATCAGTGCAGCGGCCTTCGATAGCAATCAGCCCCAGCATTTT
CAISAAAFDSNQPQHF
>TRBV7-9|TRBD1|TRBJ1-2|14|once
TGTGCCAGCAGCTCATCGGGACAGGGCTCCGGCTACACCTTC
CASSSSGQGSGYTF
>TRBV19|NA|TRBJ2-3|13|NA
TGTGCCAGTAACAGGGCGCGCACAGATACGCAGTATTTT
CASNRARTDTQYF
>TRBV19|NA|TRBJ2-7|13|NA
TGTGCCAGTAGTGAGACAAGCTACAGAGAGCAGTACTTC
CASSETSYREQYF
>TRBV28|TRBD2|TRBJ2-1|13|once
TGTGCCAGTGCGACTAGCGGGAGTAATGAGCAGTTCTTC
CASATSGSNEQFF
>TRBV13|NA|TRBJ2-7|13|NA
TGTGCCAGCAGCTTAGGGCGCGGATACGAGCAGTACTTC
CASSLGRGYEQYF
>TRBV6-4|NA|TRBJ1-2|14|NA
TGTGCCAGTCCTCACACCTGGCAGGGTTATGGCTACACCTTC
CASPHTWQGYGYTF
>TRBV6-5|TRBD1|TRBJ2-7|15|NA
TGTGCCAGCAGTTACCCCCGGGGACAGGGATACGAGCAGTACTTC
CASSYPRGQGYEQYF
>TRBV19|TRBD1|TRBJ2-1|14|once
TGTGCCAGTAGTTACCGGGACAGGGACAATGAGCAGTTCTTC
CASSYRDRDNEQFF
>TRBV20-1|TRBD1|TRBJ1-1|14|NA
TGCAGTGCTAGTCGCGAGGGGGCATTCACTGAAGCTTTCTTT
CSASREGAFTEAFF
>TRBV5-6|TRBD1|TRBJ1-5|18|NA
TGTGCCAGCAGCCGCAGAAAAATGGACAGGGGGCTGGTTCAGCCCCAGCATTTT
CASSRRKMDRGLVQPQHF
>TRBV27|TRBD1|TRBJ2-7|15|NA
TGTGCCAGCAGTTTAAAGCAGGGGGCCCCTTACGAGCAGTACTTC
CASSLKQGAPYEQYF
>TRBV27|TRBD1|TRBJ1-1|14|NA
TGTGCCAGCAGTTTGTCCAGGACAGGGGGCTTAGCTTTCTTT
CASSLSRTGGLAFF
>TRBV27|NA|TRBJ1-3|13|NA
TGTGCCAGCAGTTTACTAGCTGGAAACACCATATATTTT
CASSLLAGNTIYF
>TRBV7-3|NA|TRBJ2-5|15|NA
TGTGCCAGCAGCTTAAGATCAGGGCGCGAAGAGACCCAGTACTTC
CASSLRSGREETQYF
>TRBV6-1|TRBD2|TRBJ2-3|18|NA
TGTGCCAGCAGTGAAGAAAGGGGTAGCGGGGGGGCCGCCATATCGCAGTATTTT
CASSEERGSGGAAISQYF
>TRBV11-3|TRBD1|TRBJ2-1|16|NA
TGTGCCAGCAGCGCCGCCGGGACAGGAGGGTACAATGAGCAGTTCTTC
CASSAAGTGGYNEQFF
>TRBV27|NA|TRBJ2-1|15|NA
TGTGCCAGCGGGAGAGAGCCCCCCGCTCAAGGCGAGCAGTTCTTC
CASGREPPAQGEQFF
>TRBV7-2|TRBD1|TRBJ1-2|14|NA
TGTGCCAGCAGCCCCGGGACAGGGAGCTATGGCTACACCTTC
CASSPGTGSYGYTF
>TRBV7-2|NA|TRBJ2-7|12|few
TGTGCCAGCAGCGCGCTAGGCTACGAGCAGTACTTC
CASSALGYEQYF
>TRBV6-4|NA|TRBJ1-2|13|NA
TGTGCCAGCAGGGAGGACTCAGCGAGTGGCTACACCTTC
CASREDSASGYTF
>TRBV9|TRBD1|TRBJ1-2|13|once
TGTGCCAGCACCCAAGTAACAGGGGCTGGCTACACCTTC
CASTQVTGAGYTF
>TRBV6-2/TRBV6-3|NA|TRBJ1-5|16|NA
TGTGCCAGCAGTTTGTTCGAAAGGGGAGGGAATCAGCCCCAGCATTTT
CASSLFERGGNQPQHF
>TRBV6-2/TRBV6-3|NA|TRBJ2-7|13|NA
TGTGCCAGCAGTTACTATGACAGATACGAGCAGTACTTC
CASSYYDRYEQYF
>TRBV11-2|NA|TRBJ2-1|16|NA
TGTGCCAGCAGCGAGGATCGTATCGCTCCCTACAATGAGCAGTTCTTC
CASSEDRIAPYNEQFF
>TRBV3-1/TRBV3-2|NA|TRBJ2-3|15|NA
TGTGCCAGCAGCCAAGGAGGGCCCCGCACAGATACGCAGTATTTT
CASSQGGPRTDTQYF
>TRBV6-5|NA|TRBJ1-5|14|NA
TGTGCCAGCAGTTACAGCAGGGCCGATCAGCCCCAGCATTTT
CASSYSRADQPQHF
>TRBV19|TRBD1|TRBJ2-7|14|NA
TGTGCCAGTAGCGAACAGGGGGCGGCCTACGAGCAGTACTTC
CASSEQGAAYEQYF
>TRBV6-5|NA|TRBJ1-3|15|NA
TGTGCCAGCGGGCGGGACCAGTTCTCTGGAAACACCATATATTTT
CASGRDQFSGNTIYF
>TRBV29-1|NA|TRBJ2-5|11|NA
TGCAGCGTTGAACCGGGGGAGACCCAGTACTTC
CSVEPGETQYF
>TRBV28|NA|TRBJ1-5|14|NA
TGTGCCAGCAGAAAGAGACAGTACAATCAGCCCCAGCATTTT
CASRKRQYNQPQHF
>TRBV28|TRBD1|TRBJ1-1|14|NA
TGTGCCAGCAGTCTACAGGGGGCGAACACTGAAGCTTTCTTT
CASSLQGANTEAFF
>TRBV3-1/TRBV3-2|TRBD1|TRBJ2-7|15|NA
TGTGCCAGCAGCCAATTACAGGGGGTGTTCGGCGAGCAGTACTTC
CASSQLQGVFGEQYF
>TRBV7-2|NA|TRBJ2-7|14|NA
TGTGCCAGCAGCTTACCGGGTTTCTCCTACGAGCAGTACTTC
CASSLPGFSYEQYF
>TRBV5-4|NA|TRBJ1-2|16|NA
TGTGCCAGCAGCTGGGGCGGTTATGGGGGCGCCTATGGCTACACCTTC
CASSWGGYGGAYGYTF
>TRBV5-6|NA|TRBJ2-7|14|once
TGTGCCAGCAGCCCGGAACAGTTTTCCTACGAGCAGTACTTC
CASSPEQFSYEQYF